The clone carrying this T cell receptor beta chain came up many times. As yet, its antigen is unknown. Flow cytometry had shown expanded CD8+CD57+ cells in the patients chosen for sequencing. A severe acquired aplastic anemia diagnosis applied to all patients. The data are from a study of CD8+CD57+ T cells in acquired aplastic anemia. Overall study context: Quantities of DNA derived from sorted CD4+ and CD8+ cells averaged 3.2 ug.

For CDR3 and TCR beta VDJ profiling, genomic DNA was the template used. TCRdb itself ran the reads through MiXCR, one entry per CDR3 protein. Among under 200,000 distinct CDR3 sequences listed, less than 50% were seen once. Study conclusions and caveats: Patients and controls had CD8+ Simpson's diversity values that were not significantly distinct. Patients and controls were found to share twenty-nine CD8+ CDR3 sequences.

J was trimmed by 5 bases and V by 3 bases; bases with no gene match: 6. This CDR3 is 17 amino acids long. CDR1 and CDR2 from the germline V gene are SGHNT and YYREEE (reference sequence). This chain joins TRBV5-4 and TRBJ2-2, with 14 bases that match TRBD2. Sequencing input: sorted CD4+, CD8+, or CD8+CD57+ T cells (not recorded which) from PBMCs. This sequence was found in a human donor with aplastic anemia. DNA for the CDR3: TGTGCCAGCAGCTCCAGTGGGACTAGCGGGAGAACCGGGGAGCTGTTTTTT. It specifies CASSSSGTSGRTGELFF. Filled out from reference TRBV5-4 and TRBJ2-2, the complete variable domain reads ETGVTQSPTHLIKTRGQQVTLRCSSQSGHNTVSWYQQALGQGPQFIFQYYREEENGRGNFPPRFSGLQFPNYSSELNVNALELDDSALYLCASSSSGTSGRTGELFFGEGSRLTVL.